This entry lists 11 T cell receptor beta chains sequenced from one sample in a study of Ad26.COV2.S vaccination and SARS-CoV-2 variants. Assay used: immunoSEQ multiplex PCR; TCRdb lists only in-frame clones, some missing. The sample has hundreds of thousands of clones, more than 80% seen once. Documented treatment: over 15 received Ad26.COV2.S at low or high dose, single or two shots; several received placebo; per-sample allocation not given. Collection of samples fell on day 63 after the first vaccine or placebo injection. Sequenced material: peripheral blood, taken in a trial of Ad26.COV2.S vaccine versus placebo. These TCRs come from a person aged 18-60 years who received the Ad26.COV2.S COVID-19 vaccine or a placebo.

The V call is TRBV7-2, the J call TRBJ1-2; no definite D call. V gave up 4 bases and J gave up 6 bases, with 9 bases separating them. CDR1 SGHTA and CDR2 FQGNSA come from the germline V gene. CDR3 length equals 12 residues. CDR3 DNA: TGTGCCAGCAGCTCCGGACCCAATGGCTACACCTTC. It specifies CASSSGPNGYTF.

The chain combines TRBV6-6 with TRBJ2-2, with 10 bases that match TRBD2. CDR3 length equals 17 residues. CDR1 is MNHNY and CDR2 is SVGAGI in the germline V gene (reference sequence). V shed 5 bases, J shed 5 bases, and the junction held 11 bases outside the gene matches. CDR3 sequence reads: CASSPRPGLAITGELFF. The DNA of the CDR3 is TGTGCCAGCAGTCCCCGGCCGGGACTAGCGATAACCGGGGAGCTGTTTTTT.

The chain combines TRBV14 with TRBJ2-1, with D hard to call. V lost 8 bases and J lost 8, with 22 bases in between. Per germline, CDR1 SGHDN and CDR2 FVKESK. The CDR3 is made up of 15 amino acids. The CDR3, as DNA: TGTGCCAGCCTTGTAACTACAGCCCTAAGGGATGAGCAGTTCTTC. Translation gives CASLVTTALRDEQFF.

CDR3 sequence: CASSKNLPSTDTQYF. The CDR3 nucleotides are TGTGCCAGCAGTAAAAATCTACCCTCCACAGATACGCAGTATTTT. The chain combines TRBV6-5 with TRBJ2-3; no clear D. V was pared by 5 bases and J by 2 bases, with 14 bases between. Germline values: CDR1 MNHEY, CDR2 SVGAGI. The CDR3 spans 15 residues.

The CDR3 bases are TGTGCCACCAGTGATTTCGGGTCTCGGACCGGGGAGCTGTTTTTT. Amino acid sequence: CATSDFGSRTGELFF. The rearrangement joins TRBV24-1 to TRBJ2-2; no clear D. V was trimmed by 1 base and J by 5 bases, leaving 10 bases between them. Germline V gene sequence: CDR1 KGHDR, CDR2 SFDVKD. The CDR3 covers 15 residues.

This sequence joins TRBV6-5 and TRBJ1-4; 7 bases fit TRBD1. V lost 6 bases to trimming and J lost 3 bases; unmatched junction nucleotides: 7. The length of the CDR3 is 15 residues. Looked up from germline, CDR1 is MNHEY and CDR2 is SVGAGI. The CDR3 loop is CASSRGAVANEKLFF. CDR3 DNA sequence: TGTGCCAGCAGCAGGGGGGCGGTTGCTAATGAAAAACTGTTTTTT.

The chain links TRBV7-2 to TRBJ1-6, with 7 bases that match TRBD1. The V gene's germline CDR1 is SGHTA and CDR2 FQGNSA. The CDR3 sequence is 16 residues long. The ends lost 5 bases at V and 6 bases at J; junction bases unmatched: 10. The CDR3 sequence: CASSPRQGPLNSPLHF. CDR3 DNA: TGTGCCAGCAGCCCACGACAGGGCCCCCTTAATTCACCCCTCCACTTT.

This clone appeared once. The chain carries TRBV19 and TRBJ2-7; 9 nucleotides align to TRBD1. The CDR3 covers 14 residues. CDR1 is LNHDA, CDR2 SQIVND, per germline (reference sequence). Germline trimming cut 6 bases from V and 6 bases from J; bases unmatched to any gene: 9. In DNA, the CDR3 is TGTGCCAGTAGACCTCCGGGACAGGGTGGCGAGCAGTACTTC. It is translated as CASRPPGQGGEQYF.

This rearrangement joins TRBV18 to TRBJ2-2; tentatively, D is TRBD1 or TRBD2 (5 bases each). Germline CDR1 reads KGHSH; CDR2 reads LQKENI. V gave up 3 bases and J gave up 4 bases, with 12 bases separating them. The CDR3 spans 15 residues. CDR3 sequence reads: CASSPGDPSTGELFF. The CDR3 DNA is TGTGCCAGCTCACCGGGGGACCCTAGCACCGGGGAGCTGTTTTTT.

The chain recombines TRBV6-2 or TRBV6-3 with TRBJ1-5; D unclear. V was cut by 6 bases and J by 0 bases, with 6 bases left in between. There are 13 residues in the CDR3. CDR1 and CDR2 from the germline V gene are MNHEY and SVGEGT. CDR3 in amino acids: CASSYYSNQPQHF. The CDR3 DNA sequence: TGTGCCAGCAGCTATTATAGCAATCAGCCCCAGCATTTT.

The chain is built from TRBV16 and TRBJ1-1; no firm D call. The CDR3 extends over 14 amino acids. V lost 0 bases and J lost 5, with 10 bases in between. Germline CDR1 reads KGHSY; CDR2 reads FQNENV. CDR3 amino acids: CASSQSRVETEAFF. As DNA, the CDR3 is TGTGCCAGCAGCCAATCCCGGGTGGAAACTGAAGCTTTCTTT.